At least ten counts were recorded for the clone carrying this T cell receptor beta chain. Its antigen is not known. CDR3 length: 15 amino acids. The germline V gene encodes CDR1 MNHEY and CDR2 SVGEGT. Germline trimming cut 6 bases from V and 3 bases from J; bases unmatched to any gene: 7. TCRdb re-analysed the 5' RACE reads in MiXCR, keeping a single row per CDR3 protein. Counted here are about 400,000 distinct CDR3 sequences, roughly 6.1% occurring once; the ten biggest clones make up approximately 16%. The data belong to a study of T cells after yellow fever vaccination. General observations from the study: Booster sampling recovered most clones from primary vaccination (nearly 98% CD4, around 90% CD8). Contaminants from the bulk population, in the form of abundant clonotypes, could be found in FACS-sorted repertoires. Researchers noted that a small share of clonotypes showed up in both CD4 and CD8 compartments.

The V gene is TRBV6-2 or TRBV6-3, the J gene TRBJ2-7; 11 bases are a match to TRBD1. The starting material was PBMCs, obtained 5 days after the yellow fever booster vaccination. This sequence was found in a man younger than 40 who received the YFV17D yellow fever vaccine. CDR3 residues: CASSQGGTGGYEQYF. The CDR3 DNA reads TGTGCCAGCAGCCAAGGTGGGACAGGGGGCTACGAGCAGTACTTC.